This TCR beta chain was documented in a study of T cell repertoires in cytomegalovirus infection. Study in general: Public signatures in TCR beta pointed to CMV infection and matching HLA type.

Study-level results: The cumulative frequency of public TCR beta families distinguished individuals who carried CMV together with the relevant HLA.

With 4 bases clipped from V and 5 bases from J, the junction kept 8 bases outside the gene matches. Germline V lookup: CDR1 MNHEY, CDR2 SMNVEV (reference sequence). The CDR3 loop spans 15 amino acids. TCRdb processed the reads anew with MiXCR; each CDR3 protein has one entry. The table lists 40,000 to 50,000 distinct CDR3 sequences, 20% to 25% of them singletons, with about 18% in the top ten. This clonotype was detected a few times. The antigen is not known. The sequenced sample was PBMCs, sequenced either directly or after in vitro stimulation (not recorded which). The rearrangement joins TRBV27 to TRBJ2-1; 7 nucleotides match TRBD2. The receptor was derived from a human donor in good health (CMV status not recorded). Some clones in this sample may be carry-over from other donors' samples. In DNA form, the CDR3 reads TGTGCCAGCAGTTGGGGCGCGGGGGTCCACAATGAGCAGTTCTTC. Translated: CASSWGAGVHNEQFF.